This paragraph reports one TCR beta chain. This sample is part of a study of blood T cell repertoires in COVID-19. Study-level background: Specimens from acute and convalescent COVID-19 originated in the United States, Italy and Spain. Nucleic acid was either cDNA or gDNA, and it came from T cells, B-cell-depleted T cells, or PBMCs.

Trimming cost V 0 bases and J 4 bases, with 10 bases left between them. This CDR3 spans 15 amino acids. Germline V CDR1 and CDR2: KGHSH, LQKENI. Original processing notes: Counts of nucleated cells, estimated from reference gene primer amplification, were obtained. TCRdb's copy holds only in-frame clones and misses some; the assay was immunoSEQ multiplex PCR. D and trimming come from the DNA, and the V and J calls and clone size come from that table. The sample lists more than 85,000 clones; 70% to 90% were seen once. The sequence came from a man aged 45-65 years with active COVID-19. Input material: peripheral blood. The chain combines TRBV18 with TRBJ2-1, with TRBD1 as a possible D gene (6 bases). CDR3 sequence (DNA): TGTGCCAGCTCACCACCGACAGGAAGATACAATGAGCAGTTCTTC. Translated: CASSPPTGRYNEQFF.